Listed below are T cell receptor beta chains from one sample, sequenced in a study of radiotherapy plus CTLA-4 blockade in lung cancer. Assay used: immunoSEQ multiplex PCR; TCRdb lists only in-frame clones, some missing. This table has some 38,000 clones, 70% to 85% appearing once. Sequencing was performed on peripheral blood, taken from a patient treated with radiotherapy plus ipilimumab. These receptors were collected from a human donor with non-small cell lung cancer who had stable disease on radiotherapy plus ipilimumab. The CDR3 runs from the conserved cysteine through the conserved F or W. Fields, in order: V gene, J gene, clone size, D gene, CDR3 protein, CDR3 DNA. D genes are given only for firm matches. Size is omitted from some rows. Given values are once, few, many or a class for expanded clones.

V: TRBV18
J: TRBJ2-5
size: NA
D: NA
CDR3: CASSPPASQRVTQYF
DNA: TGTGCCAGCTCACCACCGGCTAGCCAGAGGGTGACCCAGTACTTC

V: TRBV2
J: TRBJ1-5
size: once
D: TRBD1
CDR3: CASSSGTGGWQPQHF
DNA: TGTGCCAGCAGTTCCGGGACAGGGGGCTGGCAGCCCCAGCATTTT

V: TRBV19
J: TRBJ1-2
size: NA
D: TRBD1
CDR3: CASSLGQGTVWYGYTF
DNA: TGTGCCAGTAGCCTCGGACAGGGGACGGTTTGGTATGGCTACACCTTC

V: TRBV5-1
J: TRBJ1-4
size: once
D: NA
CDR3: CASSLSGAREKLFF
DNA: TGCGCCAGCAGCTTGTCGGGGGCGCGAGAAAAACTGTTTTTT

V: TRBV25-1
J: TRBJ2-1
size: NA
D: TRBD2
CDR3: CASSEGTSVRNEQFF
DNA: TGTGCCAGCAGTGAAGGGACTAGCGTTCGCAATGAGCAGTTCTTC

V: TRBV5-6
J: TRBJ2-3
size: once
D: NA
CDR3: CASSLLSTDTQYF
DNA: TGTGCCAGCAGCTTATTGAGCACAGATACGCAGTATTTT

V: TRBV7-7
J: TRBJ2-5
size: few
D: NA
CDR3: CASSLNPTSQETQYF
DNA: TGTGCCAGCAGCTTAAATCCGACCTCCCAAGAGACCCAGTACTTC

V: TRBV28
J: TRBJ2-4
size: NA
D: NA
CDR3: CASSYNKNIQYF
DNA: TGTGCCAGCAGTTACAACAAAAACATTCAGTACTTC

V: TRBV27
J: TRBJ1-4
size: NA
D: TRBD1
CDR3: CASSLWTGGSGEKLFF
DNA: TGTGCCAGCAGTTTATGGACAGGGGGCTCAGGGGAAAAACTGTTTTTT

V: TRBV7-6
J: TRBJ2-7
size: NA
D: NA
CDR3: CASSLGVSLYEQYF
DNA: TGTGCCAGCAGCTTAGGTGTCAGCCTCTACGAGCAGTACTTC

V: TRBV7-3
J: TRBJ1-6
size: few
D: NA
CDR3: CASSRTADYNSPLHF
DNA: TGTGCCAGCAGTCGAACTGCAGATTATAATTCACCCCTCCACTTT

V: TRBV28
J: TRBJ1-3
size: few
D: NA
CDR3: CASSFWMAALGNTIYF
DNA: TGTGCCAGCAGTTTTTGGATGGCGGCCCTAGGGAACACCATATATTTT

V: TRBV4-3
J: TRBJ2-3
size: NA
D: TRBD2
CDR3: CASSPGTSRTDTQYF
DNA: TGCGCCAGCAGCCCAGGGACTAGTCGCACAGATACGCAGTATTTT

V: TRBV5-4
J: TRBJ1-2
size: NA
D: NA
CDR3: CASSFLSSATF
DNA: TGTGCCAGCAGCTTCCTAAGCTCGGCCACCTTC

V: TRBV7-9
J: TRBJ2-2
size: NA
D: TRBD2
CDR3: CASSGGLAGIAGELFF
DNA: TGTGCCAGCAGCGGGGGACTAGCGGGGATTGCCGGGGAGCTGTTTTTT

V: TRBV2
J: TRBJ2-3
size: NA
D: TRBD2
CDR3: CASSYLAGRNTDTQYF
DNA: TGTGCCAGCAGTTACCTAGCGGGGAGAAACACAGATACGCAGTATTTT

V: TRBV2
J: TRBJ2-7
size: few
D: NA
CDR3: CASRRGSWGEQYF
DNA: TGTGCCAGCAGACGAGGGAGTTGGGGCGAGCAGTACTTC

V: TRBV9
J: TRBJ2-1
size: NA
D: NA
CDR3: CASSGGGIGADEQFF
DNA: TGTGCCAGCAGCGGCGGGGGCATCGGCGCGGATGAGCAGTTCTTC

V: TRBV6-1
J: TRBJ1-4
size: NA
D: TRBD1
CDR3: CASSSTEGADEKLFF
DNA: TGTGCCAGCAGCTCCACGGAGGGGGCGGACGAAAAACTGTTTTTT

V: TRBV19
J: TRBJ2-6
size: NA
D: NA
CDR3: CASTSTGANVLTF
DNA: TGTGCCAGTACTTCGACCGGGGCCAACGTCCTGACTTTC

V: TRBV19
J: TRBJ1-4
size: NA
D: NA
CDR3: CASSKGVTNEKLFF
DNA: TGTGCCAGTAGTAAGGGGGTAACTAATGAAAAACTGTTTTTT

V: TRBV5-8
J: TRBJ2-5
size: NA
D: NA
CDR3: CASSPGQTQETQYF
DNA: TGTGCCAGCAGCCCTGGACAGACCCAAGAGACCCAGTACTTC

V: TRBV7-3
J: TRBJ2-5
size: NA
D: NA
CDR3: CASSHLRDETQYF
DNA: TGTGCCAGCAGCCACCTACGTGATGAGACCCAGTACTTC

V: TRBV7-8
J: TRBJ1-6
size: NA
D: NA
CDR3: CASSLVGSNFNSPLHF
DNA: TGTGCCAGCAGCTTAGTTGGGTCCAACTTTAATTCACCCCTCCACTTT

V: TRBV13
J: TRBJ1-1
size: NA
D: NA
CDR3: CASSLVILRHLNTEAFF
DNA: TGTGCCAGCAGCTTAGTTATTCTTAGACATTTGAACACTGAAGCTTTCTTT

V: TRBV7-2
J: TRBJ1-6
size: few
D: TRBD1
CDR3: CASTEDRGLRSPLHF
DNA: TGTGCCAGCACCGAGGACAGGGGCCTTCGTTCACCCCTCCACTTT

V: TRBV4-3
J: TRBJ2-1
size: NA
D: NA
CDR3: CASSQDLSVLYNEQFF
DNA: TGCGCCAGCAGCCAAGATTTGTCGGTCCTCTACAATGAGCAGTTCTTC

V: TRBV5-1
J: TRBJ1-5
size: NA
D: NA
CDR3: CASSPDGSNQPQHF
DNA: TGCGCCAGCAGCCCGGACGGGAGCAATCAGCCCCAGCATTTT

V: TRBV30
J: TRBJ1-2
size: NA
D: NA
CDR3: CAWRGGGQVGYTF
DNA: TGTGCCTGGAGAGGAGGGGGTCAGGTTGGCTACACCTTC

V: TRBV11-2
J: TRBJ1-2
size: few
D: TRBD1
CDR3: CASSPIYRGDYGYTF
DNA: TGTGCCAGCAGCCCTATCTACAGGGGAGACTATGGCTACACCTTC

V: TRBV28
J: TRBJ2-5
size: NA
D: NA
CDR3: CASSFVRIGETQYF
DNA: TGTGCCAGCAGTTTTGTCAGGATAGGGGAGACCCAGTACTTC

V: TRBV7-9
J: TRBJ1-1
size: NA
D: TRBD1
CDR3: CASSPGTGEAFF
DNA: TGTGCCAGCAGCCCGGGGACAGGTGAAGCTTTCTTT

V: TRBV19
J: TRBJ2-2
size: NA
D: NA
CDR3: CASSISTGWTGELFF
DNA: TGTGCCAGTAGTATCAGCACAGGATGGACCGGGGAGCTGTTTTTT

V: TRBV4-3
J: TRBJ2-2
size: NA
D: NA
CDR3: CASSLDDTGRTGELFF
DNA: TGCGCCAGCAGCCTCGACGACACAGGGAGGACCGGGGAGCTGTTTTTT

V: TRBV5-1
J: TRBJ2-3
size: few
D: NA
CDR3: CASSIGQWGTDTQYF
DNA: TGCGCCAGCAGCATAGGACAGTGGGGGACAGATACGCAGTATTTT

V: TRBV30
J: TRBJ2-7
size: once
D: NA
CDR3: CAWRRGSQSYEQYF
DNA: TGTGCCTGGAGGCGGGGATCCCAGTCCTACGAGCAGTACTTC

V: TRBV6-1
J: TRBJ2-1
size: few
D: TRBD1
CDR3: CASKGQGDEQFF
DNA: TGTGCCAGCAAGGGACAGGGCGATGAGCAGTTCTTC

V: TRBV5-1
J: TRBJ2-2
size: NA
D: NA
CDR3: CASSRGGTGANTGELFF
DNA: TGCGCCAGCAGCCGGGGGGGCACAGGGGCCAACACCGGGGAGCTGTTTTTT

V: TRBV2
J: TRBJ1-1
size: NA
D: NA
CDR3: CASIARLGTEAFF
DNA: TGTGCCAGCATAGCCAGGTTAGGCACTGAAGCTTTCTTT

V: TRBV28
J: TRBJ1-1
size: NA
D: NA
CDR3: CASSLSGVNTEAFF
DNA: TGTGCCAGCAGTTTATCAGGAGTGAACACTGAAGCTTTCTTT

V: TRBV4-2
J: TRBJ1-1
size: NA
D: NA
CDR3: CASSQEGLNTEAFF
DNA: TGTGCCAGCAGCCAAGAGGGACTGAACACTGAAGCTTTCTTT

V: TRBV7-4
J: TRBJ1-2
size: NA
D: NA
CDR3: CASSFWGGGLNGYTF
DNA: TGTGCCAGCAGCTTCTGGGGAGGGGGACTGAATGGCTACACCTTC

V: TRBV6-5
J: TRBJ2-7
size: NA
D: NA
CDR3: CASSPGHEQYF
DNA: TGTGCCAGCAGTCCAGGACACGAGCAGTACTTC

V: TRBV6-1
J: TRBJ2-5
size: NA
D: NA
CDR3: CASSEVAGITGETQYF
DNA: TGTGCCAGCAGTGAAGTGGCAGGGATCACAGGGGAGACCCAGTACTTC

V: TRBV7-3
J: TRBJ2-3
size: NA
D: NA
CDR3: CASSLQPGLKRGDTQYF
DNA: TGTGCCAGCAGCCTCCAACCGGGCCTAAAACGGGGAGATACGCAGTATTTT

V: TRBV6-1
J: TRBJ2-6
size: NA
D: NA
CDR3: CASRSASGANVLTF
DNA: TGTGCCAGCAGAAGCGCCTCTGGGGCCAACGTCCTGACTTTC

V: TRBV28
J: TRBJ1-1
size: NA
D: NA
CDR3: CASSLQVMNTEAFF
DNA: TGTGCCAGCAGTCTACAGGTGATGAACACTGAAGCTTTCTTT

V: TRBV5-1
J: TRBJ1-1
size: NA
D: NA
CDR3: CASSLRTANTEAFF
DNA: TGCGCCAGCAGCCTAAGGACAGCGAACACTGAAGCTTTCTTT

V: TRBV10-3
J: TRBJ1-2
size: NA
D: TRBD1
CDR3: CAISKPGTGDTGYTF
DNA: TGTGCCATCAGTAAGCCCGGGACAGGGGATACTGGCTACACCTTC